These 20 T cell receptor beta chains were sequenced from one sample in a study of post-analysis software for immune sequencing data. Regarding the study as a whole: There were five TRBV segments more frequent in patients than controls, and TRBV5-6, TRBV5-1 and TRBV20-1 were among them.

No antigen has been identified for these receptors. cDNA libraries of TCR beta carried unique molecular identifiers. TCRdb redid the calling of the PCR reads with MiXCR, one entry per CDR3 protein. The sample shows about 820,000 distinct CDR3 sequences, approximately 57% of them seen only once. Sequenced material: blood. The source is a girl aged 5-17 years with multiple sclerosis.

The V call is TRBV20-1, the J call TRBJ2-4; possibly TRBD1 for D (5 bases). The J call is in doubt because the DNA end fits TRBJ2-5 better. This CDR3 region has 12 residues. The germline gives CDR1 DFQATT, CDR2 SNEGSKA (reference sequence). For the CDR3, the DNA is TGCAGTGCTAGTCAGGGACAAGAGACCCAGTACTTC. Amino acid sequence: CSASQGQETQYF.

Comment on this clonotype: The germline gene is not matched at one end of the junction; a read error may be the cause. The chain links TRBV20-1 to TRBJ2-3; a weak D match, TRBD2 (5 bases). Germline CDR1 reads DFQATT; CDR2 reads SNEGSKA (reference sequence). There are 14 residues in the CDR3. In DNA form, the CDR3 reads TGCAGTGCTAGTGCCTCACTCCACGGGGATACGAAGTATTTT. It codes for CSASASLHGDTKYF.

This clonotype appeared a few times. The chain links TRBV29-1 to TRBJ1-2; the D gene is possibly TRBD1 (6 bases). The germline V and J ends were trimmed by 6 bases and 8 bases, with 19 bases remaining between them. The CDR3 has 13 residues. Germline V CDR1 and CDR2: SQVTM, ANQGSEA. The CDR3 DNA is TGCAGCGTCATCGGCCGTAACAGGGACGGCTACACCTTC. This sequence encodes CSVIGRNRDGYTF.

This chain links TRBV5-1 with TRBJ2-1; the D gene is possibly TRBD2 (6 bases). CDR1 and CDR2 from the germline V gene are SGHRS and YFSETQ. The CDR3 extends over 15 amino acids. V lost 4 bases to trimming and J lost 7 bases, with 18 bases between them. CDR3 protein: CASSLARDSQNEQFF. The CDR3 nucleotides read TGCGCCAGCAGCCTGGCCCGGGACTCCCAGAATGAGCAGTTCTTC.

The chain has TRBV10-3 and TRBJ2-3; 7 bases match TRBD2. Germline loops: CDR1 ENHRY, CDR2 SYGVKD. The CDR3 covers 14 residues. Unmatched junction bases numbered 11, after V lost 10 bases and J lost 4 bases. The CDR3 reads CATRGDGDADTQYF. The CDR3, as DNA: TGTGCCACACGGGGGGACGGGGACGCAGATACGCAGTATTTT.

The rearrangement links TRBV3-1 to TRBJ2-7, with D possibly being TRBD1 (6 bases). The CDR3 length is 17 residues. The V end lost 0 bases, the J end lost 6 bases, and 21 bases lay between the germline ends. Germline values: CDR1 LGHDT, CDR2 YNNKEL (reference sequence). The CDR3 sequence is CASSQDPSGAGAGEQYF. In DNA, the CDR3 is TGTGCCAGCAGCCAAGATCCCTCCGGGGCAGGGGCTGGCGAGCAGTACTTC.

V and J are TRBV7-8 and TRBJ1-5, with D perhaps matching TRBD1 (5 bases). The CDR3 is 17 residues long. The germline CDR1 and CDR2 sequences are SGHVS and FQNEAQ. V lost 5 bases and J 0 bases, leaving 17 bases between the germline ends. The CDR3 nucleotides are TGTGCCAGCAGCCCCTTAGGTGGGACCGTTAGCAATCAGCCCCAGCATTTT. This translates into CASSPLGGTVSNQPQHF. The variable domain in full, completed from reference TRBV7-8 and TRBJ1-5, reads GAGVSQSPRYKVAKRGQDVALRCDPISGHVSLFWYQQALGQGPEFLTYFQNEAQLDKSGLPSDRFFAERPEGSVSTLKIQRTQQEDSAVYLCASSPLGGTVSNQPQHFGDGTRLSIL.

This clonotype showed up just a few times. The rearrangement uses TRBV29-1 and TRBJ2-3, with 11 bases identical to TRBD2. Germline V gene data show CDR1 as SQVTM and CDR2 as ANQGSEA. The CDR3 has 14 residues. The V gene end was trimmed by 3 bases and the J gene end by 5 bases; junction bases not matched to a gene: 4. CDR3 bases: TGCAGCGTTGACCGACTAGCGGGGAGAGATACGCAGTATTTT. Translating it yields CSVDRLAGRDTQYF.

The chain links TRBV29-1 to TRBJ2-1, with 7 bases lining up with TRBD2. V shed 6 bases, J shed 5 bases, and the junction held 13 bases outside the gene matches. Germline V gives CDR1 SQVTM, CDR2 ANQGSEA. CDR3 length: 15 amino acids. As DNA, the CDR3 is TGCAGCGTCGTCTTTTGGGAGGGCCACGACAATGAGCAGTTCTTC. It codes for CSVVFWEGHDNEQFF.

The chain's CDR3 is CASSLETGTGQPQHF. As DNA, the CDR3 is TGCGCCAGCAGCTTGGAGACAGGGACGGGCCAGCCCCAGCATTTT. The chain employs TRBV5-1 and TRBJ1-5, with 7 nucleotides matching TRBD1. In germline, CDR1 is SGHRS, CDR2 YFSETQ. The V and J ends lost 0 bases and 7 bases, in that order; junction bases with no gene match: 7. The CDR3 consists of 15 residues. Full variable domain (outside the CDR3, taken from reference TRBV5-1 and TRBJ1-5): KAGVTQTPRYLIKTRGQQVTLSCSPISGHRSVSWYQQTPGQGLQFLFEYFSETQRNKGNFPGRFSGRQFSNSRSEMNVSTLELGDSALYLCASSLETGTGQPQHFGDGTRLSIL.

This clonotype was detected only once. The rearrangement joins TRBV5-6 to TRBJ2-1, with D possibly being TRBD1 or TRBD2 (5 bases each). This CDR3 has 17 residues. The V and J ends lost 0 bases and 7 bases respectively, with 20 bases between them. Germline-derived CDR1 and CDR2 are SGHDT and YYEEEE. CDR3 nucleotide sequence: TGTGCCAGCAGCTTGGAGGGGAGAACTTCAAACGGAAATGAGCAGTTCTTC. Translated, it gives CASSLEGRTSNGNEQFF.

The chain carries TRBV5-1 and TRBJ2-1, with TRBD2 matching over 10 bases. CDR1 is SGHRS and CDR2 is YFSETQ in the germline V gene. V shed 0 bases and J 8 bases; nucleotides not matched to a gene: 5. CDR3 size: 15 residues. The CDR3 reads CASSLVLAGEDEQFF. The CDR3 DNA sequence: TGCGCCAGCAGCTTGGTCCTAGCGGGAGAAGATGAGCAGTTCTTC.

The chain employs TRBV5-1 and TRBJ2-7; D gene uncertain. The CDR3 runs to 13 residues. Germline V gene lookup returns CDR1 SGHRS and CDR2 YFSETQ. V lost 0 bases and J 6 bases, leaving 10 bases between the germline ends. The DNA for the CDR3 is TGCGCCAGCAGCTTGGGCAATTCCGCCGAGCAGTACTTC. This translates into CASSLGNSAEQYF. The whole variable domain, filled in from reference TRBV5-1 and TRBJ2-7, reads KAGVTQTPRYLIKTRGQQVTLSCSPISGHRSVSWYQQTPGQGLQFLFEYFSETQRNKGNFPGRFSGRQFSNSRSEMNVSTLELGDSALYLCASSLGNSAEQYFGPGTRLTVT.

The rearrangement joins TRBV18 to TRBJ2-1, with 9 bases matching TRBD2. V was clipped by 0 bases and J by 6 bases; unmatched bases: 6. Germline V CDR1 and CDR2: KGHSH, LQKENI. The CDR3 has 16 residues. The DNA of the CDR3 is TGTGCCAGCTCACCACCGGCGGGAGGGCTTGTCAATGAGCAGTTCTTC. As protein: CASSPPAGGLVNEQFF.

The chain combines TRBV3-1 with TRBJ2-4, with TRBD2 as a possible D gene (6 bases). This CDR3 is 16 amino acids long. The germline V and J ends were trimmed by 3 bases and 13 bases, with 25 bases remaining between them. The germline CDR1 and CDR2 sequences are LGHDT and YNNKEL (reference sequence). Here the CDR3 DNA reads TGTGCCAGCAGCCAGGCGGTCCGGGAGATCCACAATGAGCAGTACTTC. It translates to CASSQAVREIHNEQYF.

CDR3 in amino acids: CASSYSRWRVAGAGEQYF. CDR3 sequence (DNA): TGTGCCAGCAGTTACTCGAGGTGGCGAGTAGCGGGAGCGGGGGAGCAGTACTTC. V is TRBV6-5 and J is TRBJ2-5; 9 nucleotides agree with TRBD2. The CDR3 spans 18 residues. Germline CDR1 and CDR2: MNHEY and SVGAGI. J was trimmed by 11 bases and V by 0 bases; bases with no gene match: 19.

This clonotype was seen a single time. The rearrangement uses TRBV4-2 and TRBJ2-1; possibly TRBD1 for D (6 bases). CDR3 length: 14 amino acids. CDR1 and CDR2 from the germline V gene are LGHNA and YNFKEQ. Trimming shortened V by 2 bases and J by 5 bases, and 10 bases separated the two germline ends. CDR3: CASSQTGINNEQFF. CDR3 in DNA: TGTGCCAGCAGCCAAACAGGGATTAACAATGAGCAGTTCTTC.

The chain has TRBV10-1 and TRBJ2-6; D gene uncertain. The CDR3 spans 13 residues. CDR1 WNHNN and CDR2 SYGVQD come from the germline V gene (reference sequence). Trimming took off 11 bases at V and 1 base at J, with 9 bases between the two ends. The CDR3 coding sequence is TGCGCCCCCCCGGTATCTGGGGCCAACGTCCTGACTTTC. It encodes CAPPVSGANVLTF.

A note on this clonotype: The junction departs from germline at one end; a sequencing error may be responsible. The chain combines TRBV7-9 with TRBJ2-4; D is possibly TRBD1 (5 bases). The better agreement between TRBJ2-5 and the DNA end casts doubt on the J call. The CDR3 runs to 14 residues. Per the germline V gene, CDR1 is SEHNR and CDR2 is FQNEAQ (reference sequence). The CDR3 reads CASSLAGRQGTQYF. The CDR3 DNA is TGTGCCAGCAGCTTAGCGGGGCGCCAAGGGACCCAGTACTTC.

This clonotype was observed a few times. The V gene is TRBV29-1, the J gene TRBJ1-1, with D possibly being TRBD1 (5 bases). Germline CDR1 is SQVTM and CDR2 is ANQGSEA. Deletions cut 6 bases from V and 1 base from J, with 12 bases between. The CDR3 has 13 residues. In nucleotides, the CDR3 is TGCAGCGTCGACAGCGACTCGAACACTGAAGCTTTCTTT. This codes for CSVDSDSNTEAFF.